Listed here are 28 T cell receptor beta chains from one sample, sequenced in a study of CD8 T cells in Susac syndrome. RNA was extracted with the RNeasy kit, and a quantity of about 0.5 to 1 ug was reverse transcribed using random hexamers. In TCRdb, the immunoSEQ multiplex PCR reads were re-called with MiXCR into one record per CDR3 protein. The table includes more than 110,000 distinct CDR3 sequences, about 94% detected once. The specimen was CD8+ T cells from PBMCs. The receptors were sampled from a human donor in good health.

The chain carries TRBV6-2 or TRBV6-3 and TRBJ2-7; D not certain. CDR3 length: 12 amino acids. V was clipped by 6 bases and J by 6 bases, with 12 bases between them. CDR1 and CDR2 (germline): MNHEY, SVGEGT. CDR3 bases: TGTGCCAGCAGAGGGATTCCCCCCGAGCAGTACTTC. Protein sequence: CASRGIPPEQYF.

This chain uses TRBV12-3 or TRBV12-4 with TRBJ2-4; the match to TRBD2 covers 9 bases. The CDR3 contains 14 residues. Unmatched junction bases numbered 5, after V lost 3 bases and J lost 8 bases. The CDR3 protein is CASSFIGGGDIQYF. CDR3 coding DNA: TGTGCCAGCAGTTTCATTGGCGGGGGGGACATTCAGTACTTC.

The rearrangement uses TRBV7-2 and TRBJ2-1; D is unresolved. Deletions cut 3 bases from V and 10 bases from J, with 10 bases between. The CDR3 has 12 residues. Germline V gives CDR1 SGHTA, CDR2 FQGNSA. For the CDR3, the DNA is TGTGCCAGCAGCTTCTCCTTCGGGGAGCAGTTCTTC. Encoded protein: CASSFSFGEQFF.

The rearrangement links TRBV9 to TRBJ2-6; D is perhaps TRBD1 or TRBD2 (5 bases each). Germline values: CDR1 SGDLS, CDR2 YYNGEE. This CDR3 has 15 amino acids. Deletions cut 4 bases from V and 4 bases from J, with 12 bases between. The CDR3 reads CASSTSGRGANVLTF. CDR3 nucleotide sequence: TGTGCCAGCAGCACCTCAGGGAGAGGGGCCAACGTCCTGACTTTC.

The chain joins TRBV30 to TRBJ2-7, with unresolved D. The CDR3 covers 14 residues. The germline gives CDR1 GTSNPN, CDR2 SVGIG (reference sequence). V was shortened by 2 bases and J by 3 bases, with 14 bases between the two germline ends. CDR3 region: CAWSPRASYYEQYF. The CDR3 nucleotides read TGTGCCTGGAGTCCCCGCGCTTCATACTACGAGCAGTACTTC.

This clonotype was seen a single time. This chain joins TRBV15 and TRBJ1-4, with 8 nucleotides matching TRBD1. CDR3 length: 14 residues. V dropped 5 bases and J dropped 15; count of bases not matched to a gene: 14. CDR1 and CDR2 from the germline V gene are LNHNV and YYDKDF (reference sequence). The CDR3 sequence: CATSARQGTDTMFF. In nucleotides, the CDR3 is TGTGCCACCAGCGCCAGACAGGGGACTGATACCATGTTTTTT. Looking up the rest from reference TRBV15 and TRBJ1-4 gives the full variable domain: DAMVIQNPRYQVTQFGKPVTLSCSQTLNHNVMYWYQQKSSQAPKLLFHYYDKDFNNEADTPDNFQSRRPNTSFCFLDIRSPGLGDTAMYLCATSARQGTDTMFFGSGTQLSVL.

J is TRBJ2-3 and V is TRBV20-1, with D maybe TRBD2 (5 bases). V gave up 3 bases and J gave up 2 bases, with 9 bases separating them. The germline V gene encodes CDR1 DFQATT and CDR2 SNEGSKA (reference sequence). The CDR3 is 13 residues long. CDR3 residues: CSARPGNTDTQYF. In DNA, the CDR3 is TGCAGTGCTAGGCCGGGGAACACAGATACGCAGTATTTT.

The chain recombines TRBV7-3 with TRBJ2-3; tentatively, D is TRBD1 or TRBD2 (5 bases each). The V end lost 5 bases, the J end lost 2 bases, and 17 bases lay between the germline ends. The V gene's germline CDR1 is SGHTA and CDR2 FQGTGA. The CDR3 has 16 residues. This CDR3 reads CASSPGPGGLTDTQYF. CDR3 in DNA: TGTGCCAGCAGCCCGGGGCCGGGCGGGCTCACAGATACGCAGTATTTT.

This chain joins TRBV7-2 and TRBJ1-2; possibly TRBD1 for D (6 bases). This CDR3 contains 16 residues. Trimming removed 5 bases at V and 2 bases at J, with 18 bases between. Looked up from germline, CDR1 is SGHTA and CDR2 is FQGNSA. The CDR3 here is CASSHSGAEPNYGYTF. The CDR3 DNA reads TGTGCCAGCAGCCACTCGGGGGCCGAACCGAACTATGGCTACACCTTC.

The V call is TRBV20-1, the J call TRBJ2-1; 8 nucleotides align to TRBD2. The J segment lost 3 bases and the V segment lost 4 bases, leaving 8 bases of the junction unmatched. This CDR3 comprises 15 residues. CDR1 and CDR2 (germline): DFQATT, SNEGSKA (reference sequence). The CDR3 here is CSAISSGLVYNEQFF. CDR3 coding DNA: TGCAGTGCTATATCTAGCGGGCTCGTCTACAATGAGCAGTTCTTC.

This rearrangement joins TRBV27 to TRBJ2-2; 13 nucleotides match TRBD2. The germline CDR1 and CDR2 sequences are MNHEY and SMNVEV (reference sequence). The CDR3 is 17 amino acids. V dropped 5 bases and J dropped 4; count of bases not matched to a gene: 7. CDR3: CASSPTTSGRFTGELFF. CDR3 nucleotide sequence: TGTGCCAGCAGTCCTACGACTAGCGGGAGGTTCACCGGGGAGCTGTTTTTT.

This chain joins TRBV14 and TRBJ1-1, with D possibly TRBD1 on 5 matching bases. The CDR3 length is 18 residues. V gave up 4 bases and J gave up 2 bases, with 23 bases separating them. CDR1 is SGHDN, CDR2 FVKESK, per germline. This CDR3 is CASSPLGDRSGLNTEAFF. The CDR3 nucleotides are TGTGCCAGCAGCCCTCTTGGGGACCGTTCGGGTCTAAACACTGAAGCTTTCTTT.

This clonotype was recorded a few times. The V call is TRBV14, the J call TRBJ2-7; D not certain. CDR3 length: 12 amino acids. V was clipped by 1 base and J by 3 bases, with 4 bases between them. The germline V gene encodes CDR1 SGHDN and CDR2 FVKESK. The CDR3 region is CASSQVGYEQYF. The CDR3 bases are TGTGCCAGCAGCCAAGTTGGCTACGAGCAGTACTTC.

CDR3 residues: CSVELTGGGTGELFF. In nucleotides, the CDR3 is TGCAGCGTCGAGTTAACGGGAGGAGGGACCGGGGAGCTGTTTTTT. The V gene is TRBV29-1, the J gene TRBJ2-2; 7 nucleotides line up with TRBD2. CDR3 length: 15 residues. V dropped 6 bases and J dropped 5; count of bases not matched to a gene: 12. Germline V gene lookup returns CDR1 SQVTM and CDR2 ANQGSEA.

The V and J genes are TRBV20-1 and TRBJ1-5; 8 bases line up with TRBD1. In germline, CDR1 is DFQATT, CDR2 SNEGSKA (reference sequence). The CDR3 totals 15 residues. V was clipped by 1 base and J by 7 bases; unmatched bases: 9. The CDR3 nucleotides are TGCAGTGCTAGAGGGGGCGACAGGGGTTACCAGCCCCAGCATTTT. This codes for CSARGGDRGYQPQHF.

This chain connects TRBV7-9 to TRBJ1-1; 7 nucleotides align to TRBD1. Germline loops: CDR1 SEHNR, CDR2 FQNEAQ (reference sequence). This CDR3 comprises 15 residues. Trimming removed 6 bases from V and 0 bases from J; junction bases left unmatched: 7. The chain's CDR3 is CASSHPGQLNTEAFF. The CDR3 nucleotides are TGTGCCAGCAGTCATCCGGGACAGTTGAACACTGAAGCTTTCTTT. Combining the CDR3 with reference TRBV7-9 and TRBJ1-1 gives the whole variable domain DTGVSQNPRHKITKRGQNVTFRCDPISEHNRLYWYRQTLGQGPEFLTYFQNEAQLEKSRLLSDRFSAERPKGSFSTLEIQRTEQGDSAMYLCASSHPGQLNTEAFFGQGTRLTVV.

This clonotype was seen a few times. The chain links TRBV27 to TRBJ2-7, with 8 nucleotides matching TRBD1. Unmatched junction bases numbered 2, after V lost 2 bases and J lost 2 bases. The CDR3 is 14 residues long. Germline CDR1 is MNHEY and CDR2 is SMNVEV (reference sequence). The CDR3 DNA reads TGTGCCAGCAGTTTAGACAGGGGTCCCTACGAGCAGTACTTC. Translated, it gives CASSLDRGPYEQYF.

V usage is TRBV20-1 and J usage is TRBJ2-1; TRBD2 agrees at 9 bases. Germline assignment: CDR1 DFQATT and CDR2 SNEGSKA (reference sequence). The CDR3 covers 18 residues. V lost 7 bases to trimming and J lost 2 bases; unmatched junction nucleotides: 18. The DNA of the CDR3 is TGCAGTGGCGAGGGGGGGCATACTGCGGGAGGGCCCTACAATGAGCAGTTCTTC. This encodes CSGEGGHTAGGPYNEQFF.

The table lists this clonotype with a count of one. The V call is TRBV27, the J call TRBJ1-2; D is unresolved. V lost 3 bases and J 0 bases, leaving 14 bases between the germline ends. There are 16 residues in the CDR3. Germline values: CDR1 MNHEY, CDR2 SMNVEV (reference sequence). Written as DNA, the CDR3 is TGTGCCAGCAGTTTTTCCCCACACGGCGCTAACTATGGCTACACCTTC. This sequence encodes CASSFSPHGANYGYTF.

The chain carries TRBV29-1 and TRBJ2-1; D gene uncertain. Germline V gene data show CDR1 as SQVTM and CDR2 as ANQGSEA. Trimming cost V 0 bases and J 7 bases, with 7 bases left between them. The CDR3 consists of 12 residues. CDR3 in DNA: TGCAGCGTTGAAGATCTTGGTAATGAGCAGTTCTTC. This codes for CSVEDLGNEQFF.

The genes are TRBV28 and TRBJ1-5, with D possibly TRBD1 on 6 matching bases. V was shortened by 6 bases and J by 5 bases, with 23 bases between the two germline ends. Germline CDR1 and CDR2: MDHEN and SYDVKM. This CDR3 contains 17 residues. The CDR3 DNA sequence: TGTGCCAGCAGCCCTCCCCCAGGGGCCCGACCCTATCAGCCCCAGCATTTT. As protein: CASSPPPGARPYQPQHF.

This clonotype occurred a few times. The chain is built from TRBV7-2 and TRBJ2-1; no clear D. Germline CDR1 is SGHTA and CDR2 is FQGNSA. V gave up 6 bases and J gave up 1 base, with 7 bases separating them. This CDR3 has 13 residues. The DNA of the CDR3 is TGTGCCAGCAGTAGTAGGTCCTACAATGAGCAGTTCTTC. Encoded protein: CASSSRSYNEQFF.

V is TRBV7-9 and J is TRBJ2-5, with D possibly being TRBD1 (6 bases). The CDR3 loop spans 15 amino acids. V was pared by 4 bases and J by 4 bases, with 16 bases between. Germline V gene lookup returns CDR1 SEHNR and CDR2 FQNEAQ (reference sequence). The CDR3 here is CASSSTDSSAETQYF. DNA of the CDR3: TGTGCCAGCAGCTCCACGGACAGTTCGGCAGAGACCCAGTACTTC.

The genes are TRBV27 and TRBJ2-6; D is ambiguous. V was pared by 8 bases and J by 2 bases, with 7 bases between. CDR3 size: 13 residues. The germline V gene has CDR1 MNHEY and CDR2 SMNVEV (reference sequence). The CDR3 sequence: CASCETGANVLTF. The CDR3 region has the DNA TGTGCCAGCTGTGAAACTGGGGCCAACGTCCTGACTTTC.

This chain connects TRBV29-1 to TRBJ1-1, with unresolved D. The CDR3 has 14 amino acids. The V gene's germline CDR1 is SQVTM and CDR2 ANQGSEA. V was trimmed by 0 bases and J by 1 base, leaving 9 bases between them. As DNA, the CDR3 is TGCAGCGTTGAAGATCTGCCGGGGAACACTGAAGCTTTCTTT. It yields the protein CSVEDLPGNTEAFF.

This chain uses TRBV12-3 or TRBV12-4 with TRBJ1-2, with D maybe TRBD1 (6 bases). V shed 5 bases and J shed 6 bases, with 10 bases lying between them. This CDR3 spans 12 amino acids. The CDR3 here is CASSPTGHGYTF. The DNA of the CDR3 is TGTGCCAGCAGTCCTACAGGGCATGGCTACACCTTC.

This chain's CDR3 is CASSFQGVNEQFF. CDR3 coding DNA: TGTGCCAGCAGTTTTCAAGGCGTCAATGAGCAGTTCTTC. The rearrangement links TRBV27 to TRBJ2-1; D unresolved. CDR1 and CDR2 from the germline V gene are MNHEY and SMNVEV (reference sequence). The V gene lost 3 bases and the J gene lost 6 bases, with 9 bases spanning the gap. The CDR3 is 13 amino acids.

The genes are TRBV6-2 or TRBV6-3 and TRBJ2-2; D is ambiguous. Trimming took off 2 bases at V and 2 bases at J, with 9 bases between the two ends. Germline lookup yields CDR1 MNHEY and CDR2 SVGEGT. CDR3 length: 15 residues. For the CDR3, the DNA is TGTGCCAGCAGTTACACCCAGCGAAACACCGGGGAGCTGTTTTTT. Encoded protein: CASSYTQRNTGELFF.